This T cell receptor beta chain stems from a study of shared clonotypes between healthy human individuals. Study findings and constraints: Clonotype sharing across four donors was observed for 4% to 6.5% of naive CD4 clonotypes.

Some clones are missing from TCRdb's copy, which holds only in-frame ones; the method was immunoSEQ multiplex PCR. The sample has about 1.1 million clones; around 82% are singletons. This clone has only one observation. The target antigen is unknown. Per germline, CDR1 MGHRA and CDR2 YSYEKL. This CDR3 is 17 amino acids long. J lost 2 bases, V lost 0 bases, and 10 bases had no gene match. The gene calls are TRBV4-1 and TRBJ2-7; 7 bases are a match to TRBD2. The receptor was derived from a young man in good health. Some clones in this sample may be carry-over from other donors' samples. Sequencing input: memory CD4+ T cells from PBMCs. Specified subset: CD45RA-negative fraction. The CDR3 protein is CASSQDYVTSRPYEQYF. The CDR3, as DNA: TGCGCCAGCAGCCAAGATTACGTGACTAGCCGACCCTACGAGCAGTACTTC.